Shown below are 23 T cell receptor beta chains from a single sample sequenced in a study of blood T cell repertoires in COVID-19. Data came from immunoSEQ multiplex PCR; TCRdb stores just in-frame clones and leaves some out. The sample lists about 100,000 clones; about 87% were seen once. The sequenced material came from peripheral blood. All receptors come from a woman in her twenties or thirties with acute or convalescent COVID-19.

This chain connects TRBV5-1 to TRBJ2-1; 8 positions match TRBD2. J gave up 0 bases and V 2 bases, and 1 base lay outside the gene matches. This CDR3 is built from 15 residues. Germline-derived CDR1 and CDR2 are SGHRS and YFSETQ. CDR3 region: CASSLSGSSYNEQFF. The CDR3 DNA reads TGCGCCAGCAGCTTAAGCGGGAGCTCCTACAATGAGCAGTTCTTC.

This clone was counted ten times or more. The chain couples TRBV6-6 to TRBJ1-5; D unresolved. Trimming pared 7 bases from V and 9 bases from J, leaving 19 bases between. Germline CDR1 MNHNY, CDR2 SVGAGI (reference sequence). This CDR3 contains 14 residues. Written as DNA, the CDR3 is TGTGCCAGCACTCCCTTTGGCGAGGGAAGGCCCCAGCATTTT. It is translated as CASTPFGEGRPQHF.

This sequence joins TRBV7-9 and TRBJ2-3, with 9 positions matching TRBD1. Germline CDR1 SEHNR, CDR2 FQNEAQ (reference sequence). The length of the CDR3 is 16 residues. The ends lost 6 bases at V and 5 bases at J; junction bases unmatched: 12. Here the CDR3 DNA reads TGTGCCAGCAGTACGGACAGGGGAAGAAAGGGAGATACGCAGTATTTT. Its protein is CASSTDRGRKGDTQYF.

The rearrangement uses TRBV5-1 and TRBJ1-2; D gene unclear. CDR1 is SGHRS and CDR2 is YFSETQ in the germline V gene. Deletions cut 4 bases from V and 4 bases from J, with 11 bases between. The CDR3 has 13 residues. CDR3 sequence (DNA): TGCGCCAGCAGCATCAGTGCCACCTATGGCTACACCTTC. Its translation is CASSISATYGYTF.

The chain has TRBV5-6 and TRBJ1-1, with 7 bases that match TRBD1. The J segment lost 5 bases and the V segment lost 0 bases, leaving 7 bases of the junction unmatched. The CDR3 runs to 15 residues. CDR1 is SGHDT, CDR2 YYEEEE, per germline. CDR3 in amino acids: CASSLATGAVTEAFF. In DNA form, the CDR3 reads TGTGCCAGCAGCTTGGCCACAGGGGCGGTGACTGAAGCTTTCTTT.

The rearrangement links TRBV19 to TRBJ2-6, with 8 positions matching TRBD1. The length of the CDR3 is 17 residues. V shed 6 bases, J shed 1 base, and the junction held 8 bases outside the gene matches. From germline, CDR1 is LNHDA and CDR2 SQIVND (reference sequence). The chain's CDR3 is CASSPGTGPSGANVLTF. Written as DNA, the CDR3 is TGTGCCAGTAGCCCCGGGACAGGCCCTTCTGGGGCCAACGTCCTGACTTTC.

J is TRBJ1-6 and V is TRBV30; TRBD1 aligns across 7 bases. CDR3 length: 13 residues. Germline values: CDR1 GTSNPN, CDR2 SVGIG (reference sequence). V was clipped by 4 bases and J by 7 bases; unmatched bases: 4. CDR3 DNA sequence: TGTGCCTGGATCGGGACAGACAATTCACCCCTCCACTTT. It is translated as CAWIGTDNSPLHF.

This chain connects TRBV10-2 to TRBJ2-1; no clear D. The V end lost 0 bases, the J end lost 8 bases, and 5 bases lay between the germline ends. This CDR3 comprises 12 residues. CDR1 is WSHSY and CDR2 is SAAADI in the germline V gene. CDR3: CASSESSYEQFF. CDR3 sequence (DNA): TGCGCCAGCAGTGAGTCCAGTTATGAGCAGTTCTTC.

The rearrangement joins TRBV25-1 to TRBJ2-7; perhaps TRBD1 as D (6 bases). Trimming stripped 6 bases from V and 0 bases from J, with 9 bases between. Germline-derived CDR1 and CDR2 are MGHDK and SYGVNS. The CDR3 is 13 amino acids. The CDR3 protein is CASRDRSSYEQYF. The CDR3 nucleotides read TGTGCCAGCAGGGACAGATCCTCCTACGAGCAGTACTTC.

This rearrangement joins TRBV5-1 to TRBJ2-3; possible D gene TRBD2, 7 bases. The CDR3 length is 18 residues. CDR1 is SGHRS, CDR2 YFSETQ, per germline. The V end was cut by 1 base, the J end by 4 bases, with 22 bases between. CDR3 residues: CASSLYPLVGGPADTQYF. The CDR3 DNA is TGCGCCAGCAGCTTGTACCCCTTAGTCGGGGGGCCCGCAGATACGCAGTATTTT.

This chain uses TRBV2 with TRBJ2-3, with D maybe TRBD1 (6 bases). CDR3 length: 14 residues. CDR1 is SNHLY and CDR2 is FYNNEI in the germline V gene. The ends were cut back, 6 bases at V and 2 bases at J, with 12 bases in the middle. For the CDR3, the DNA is TGTGCCAGCAGCCCTGGACAGCTCACAGATACGCAGTATTTT. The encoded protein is CASSPGQLTDTQYF.

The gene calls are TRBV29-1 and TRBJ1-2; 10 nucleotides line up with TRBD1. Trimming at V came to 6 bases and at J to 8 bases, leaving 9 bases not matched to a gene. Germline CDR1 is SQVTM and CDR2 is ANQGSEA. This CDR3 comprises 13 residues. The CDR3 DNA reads TGCAGCGTGGGGGACAGGGGATATTACGGCTACACCTTC. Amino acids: CSVGDRGYYGYTF.

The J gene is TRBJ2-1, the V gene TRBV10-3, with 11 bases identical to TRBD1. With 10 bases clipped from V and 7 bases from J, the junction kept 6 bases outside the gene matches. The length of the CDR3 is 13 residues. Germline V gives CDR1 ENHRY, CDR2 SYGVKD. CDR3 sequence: CATGQGAENEQFF. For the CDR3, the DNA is TGTGCCACCGGACAGGGGGCGGAAAATGAGCAGTTCTTC.

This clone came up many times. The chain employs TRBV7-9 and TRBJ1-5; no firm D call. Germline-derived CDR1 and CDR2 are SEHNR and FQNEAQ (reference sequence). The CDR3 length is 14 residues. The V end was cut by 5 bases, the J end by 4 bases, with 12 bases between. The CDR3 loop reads CASSPPGMNQPQHF. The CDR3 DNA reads TGTGCCAGCAGCCCCCCGGGTATGAATCAGCCCCAGCATTTT.

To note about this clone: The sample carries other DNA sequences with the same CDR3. CDR3 DNA sequence: TGCGCCAGCAGTGAGTCTGGAGCCGGGGAGCTGTTTTTT. Amino acids: CASSESGAGELFF. The chain recombines TRBV10-2 with TRBJ2-2; D ambiguous. CDR3 length equals 13 residues. Trimming removed 0 bases from V and 6 bases from J, with 5 bases in between. Germline V gene data show CDR1 as WSHSY and CDR2 as SAAADI.

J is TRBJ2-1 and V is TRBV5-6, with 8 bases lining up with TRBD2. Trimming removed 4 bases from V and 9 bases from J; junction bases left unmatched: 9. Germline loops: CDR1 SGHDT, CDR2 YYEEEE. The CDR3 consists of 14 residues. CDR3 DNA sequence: TGTGCCAGCAGCGCAGGGACTAGTATGTTTGAGCAGTTCTTC. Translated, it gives CASSAGTSMFEQFF. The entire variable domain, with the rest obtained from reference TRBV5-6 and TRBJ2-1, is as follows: DAGVTQSPTHLIKTRGQQVTLRCSPKSGHDTVSWYQQALGQGPQFIFQYYEEEERQRGNFPDRFSGHQFPNYSSELNVNALLLGDSALYLCASSAGTSMFEQFFGPGTRLTVL.

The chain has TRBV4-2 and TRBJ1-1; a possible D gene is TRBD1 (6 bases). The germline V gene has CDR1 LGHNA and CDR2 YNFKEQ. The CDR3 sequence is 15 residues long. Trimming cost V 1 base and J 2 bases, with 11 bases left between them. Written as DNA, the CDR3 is TGTGCCAGCAGCCAAGGGTGGACAGTTAACACTGAAGCTTTCTTT. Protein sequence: CASSQGWTVNTEAFF.

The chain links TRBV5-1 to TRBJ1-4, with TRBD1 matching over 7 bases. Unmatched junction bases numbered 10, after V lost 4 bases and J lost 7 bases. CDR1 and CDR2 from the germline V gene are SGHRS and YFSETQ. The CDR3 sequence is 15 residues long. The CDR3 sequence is CASSLGDRGIEKLFF. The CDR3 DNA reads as TGCGCCAGCAGCCTAGGGGACAGAGGAATTGAAAAACTGTTTTTT. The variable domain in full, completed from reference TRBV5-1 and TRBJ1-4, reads KAGVTQTPRYLIKTRGQQVTLSCSPISGHRSVSWYQQTPGQGLQFLFEYFSETQRNKGNFPGRFSGRQFSNSRSEMNVSTLELGDSALYLCASSLGDRGIEKLFFGSGTQLSVL.

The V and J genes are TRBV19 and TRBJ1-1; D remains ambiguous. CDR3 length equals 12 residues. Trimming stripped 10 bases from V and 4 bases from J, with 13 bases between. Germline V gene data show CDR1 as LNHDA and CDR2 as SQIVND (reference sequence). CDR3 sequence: CATLGRITEAFF. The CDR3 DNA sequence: TGTGCCACCCTGGGCAGAATCACTGAAGCTTTCTTT.

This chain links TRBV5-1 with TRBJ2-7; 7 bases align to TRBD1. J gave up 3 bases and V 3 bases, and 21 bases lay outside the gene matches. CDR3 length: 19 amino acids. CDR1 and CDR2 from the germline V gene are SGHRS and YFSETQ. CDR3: CASSSDNFTLQRGLYEQYF. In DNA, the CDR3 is TGCGCCAGCAGCTCTGACAATTTCACCCTACAGAGGGGGCTCTACGAGCAGTACTTC.

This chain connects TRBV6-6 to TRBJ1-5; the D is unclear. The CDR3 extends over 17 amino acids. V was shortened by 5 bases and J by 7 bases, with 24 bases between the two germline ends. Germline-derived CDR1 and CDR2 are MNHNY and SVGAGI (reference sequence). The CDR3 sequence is CASSPSRKGGIPQPQHF. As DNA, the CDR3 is TGTGCCAGCAGTCCCTCGAGAAAGGGAGGGATCCCGCAGCCCCAGCATTTT.

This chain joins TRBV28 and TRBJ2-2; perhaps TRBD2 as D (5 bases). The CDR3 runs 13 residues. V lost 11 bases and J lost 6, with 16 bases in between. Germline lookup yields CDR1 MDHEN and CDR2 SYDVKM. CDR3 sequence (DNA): TGTGCCGTCAGCGGCCCCATTCCCGGGGAGCTGTTTTTT. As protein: CAVSGPIPGELFF.

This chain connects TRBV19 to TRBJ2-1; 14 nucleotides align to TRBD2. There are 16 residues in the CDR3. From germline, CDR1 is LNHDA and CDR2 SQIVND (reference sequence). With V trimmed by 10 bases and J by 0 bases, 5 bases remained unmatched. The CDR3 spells CATRGLAGDSYNEQFF. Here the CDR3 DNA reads TGTGCCACCCGGGGACTAGCGGGGGACTCCTACAATGAGCAGTTCTTC.